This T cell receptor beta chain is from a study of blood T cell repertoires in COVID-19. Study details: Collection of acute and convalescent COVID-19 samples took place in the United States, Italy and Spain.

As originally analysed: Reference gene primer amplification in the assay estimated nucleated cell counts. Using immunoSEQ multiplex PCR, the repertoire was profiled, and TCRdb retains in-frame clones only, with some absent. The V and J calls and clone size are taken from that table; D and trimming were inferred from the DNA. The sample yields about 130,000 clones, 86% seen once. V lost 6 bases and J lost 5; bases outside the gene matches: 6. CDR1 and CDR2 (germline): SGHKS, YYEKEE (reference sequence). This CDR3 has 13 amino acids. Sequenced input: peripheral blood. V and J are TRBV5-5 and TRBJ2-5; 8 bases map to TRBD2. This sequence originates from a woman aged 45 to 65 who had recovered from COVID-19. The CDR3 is CASTGLGVETQYF. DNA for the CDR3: TGTGCCAGCACGGGACTAGGCGTTGAGACCCAGTACTTC. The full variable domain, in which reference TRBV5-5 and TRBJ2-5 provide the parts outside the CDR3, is DAGVTQSPTHLIKTRGQQVTLRCSPISGHKSVSWYQQVLGQGPQFIFQYYEKEERGRGNFPDRFSARQFPNYSSELNVNALLLGDSALYLCASTGLGVETQYFGPGTRLLVL.